Sequencing of this T cell receptor beta chain was carried out in a study of blood T cell repertoires in COVID-19. Across the study: From the United States, Italy and Spain came samples of acute and convalescent COVID-19.

In the study's own analysis: Amplified reference gene primers provided the basis for estimating nucleated cell counts. Measured with immunoSEQ multiplex PCR; TCRdb has only the in-frame clones, and not every one. V and J calls and clone size are those listed in that table; D and trimming were worked out from the DNA. The repertoire holds about 64,000 clones, about 93% seen once, with around 8.4% in the top ten. This TCR was sampled from a woman older than 75 with active COVID-19. Sequences were obtained from peripheral blood.

CDR3 in DNA: TGCAGCGTTGATGGCACCTTGAGCGGGGGGGCCCCCGAGCAGTACGTC. Translating gives CSVDGTLSGGAPEQYV. The chain is built from TRBV29-1 and TRBJ2-7; 10 nucleotides line up with TRBD2. The junction had 14 bases not matched to a gene; V was cut back by 3 bases and J by 6 bases. There are 16 residues in the CDR3. Germline V gives CDR1 SQVTM, CDR2 ANQGSEA.